This TCR beta chain came from a study of CD8+ T cells in alopecia areata. Germline values: CDR1 SGHVS, CDR2 FQNEAQ. The CDR3 runs 15 residues. The V and J ends lost 3 bases and 3 bases respectively, with 11 bases between them. Extracted from the samples, RNA was reverse transcribed into cDNA to serve as the sequencing template. Using immunoSEQ multiplex PCR, the repertoire was profiled, and TCRdb retains in-frame clones only, with some absent. The sample consists of 90,000 to 120,000 clones, roughly 64% of them appearing once. This clone appeared a few times. This sequence was found in a human donor in good health. The chain recombines TRBV7-8 with TRBJ1-4; the D is unclear. The source material was CD8+ T cells sorted from blood. The chain's CDR3 is CASSFKGSSNEKLFF. The DNA of the CDR3 is TGTGCCAGCAGCTTTAAAGGGTCATCTAATGAAAAACTGTTTTTT.